This T cell receptor (beta chain) originates from a study of regulatory T cells in long-lasting Graves disease. Findings of the study overall: A greater number of public clonotypes (under 3,000) was shared by persistent patients than by new patients (approximately 1,000). Graves' patients with persistent disease showed TCR diversity lower than patients newly diagnosed.

Both iRepertoire HTBI primers and Arm-PCR of CDR3 regions were used to build the TCR beta libraries. TCRdb reprocessed the multiplex PCR reads with MiXCR, giving one entry per CDR3 protein. In the table there are fewer than 400,000 distinct CDR3 sequences, 15% to 20% of which are singletons. The sample's time point: newly diagnosed GD, antithyroid drugs for less than 3 months. Researchers made the TCR library from RNA that was extracted from PBMCs. This clonotype was seen ten or more times. Its matching antigen is unknown. V was cut by 2 bases and J by 3 bases, with 13 bases left in between. The CDR3 contains 14 residues. Germline values: CDR1 DFQATT, CDR2 SNEGSKA (reference sequence).

The V call is TRBV20-1, the J call TRBJ1-2, with a weak D call TRBD1 (5 bases). This sample comprised peripheral blood mononuclear cells (PBMCs), obtained at new diagnosis, from a patient treated with antithyroid drugs. The sequence was collected from a female donor with Graves disease. CDR3: CSARISGTHYGYTF. In nucleotides, the CDR3 is TGCAGTGCTAGAATATCCGGGACCCACTATGGCTACACCTTC.